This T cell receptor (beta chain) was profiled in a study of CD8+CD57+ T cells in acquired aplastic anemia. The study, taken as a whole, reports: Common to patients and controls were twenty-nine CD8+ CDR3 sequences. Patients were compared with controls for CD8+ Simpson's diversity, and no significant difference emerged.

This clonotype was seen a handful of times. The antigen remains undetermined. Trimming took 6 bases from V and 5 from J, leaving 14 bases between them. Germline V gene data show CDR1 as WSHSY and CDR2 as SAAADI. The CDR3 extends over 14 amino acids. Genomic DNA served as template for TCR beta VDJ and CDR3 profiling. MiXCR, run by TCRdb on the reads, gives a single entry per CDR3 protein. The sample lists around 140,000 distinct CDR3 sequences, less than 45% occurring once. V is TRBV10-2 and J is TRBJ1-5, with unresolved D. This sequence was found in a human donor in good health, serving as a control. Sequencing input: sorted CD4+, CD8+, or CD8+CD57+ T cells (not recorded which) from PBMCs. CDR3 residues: CASRERRIDQPQHF. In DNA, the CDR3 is TGCGCCAGCAGAGAACGAAGAATAGATCAGCCCCAGCATTTT.